This TCR beta chain originates from a study of blood T cell repertoires in COVID-19. Across the study: PBMCs, B-cell-depleted T cells, or T cells were the source of the cDNA or gDNA that made up the material.

Authors' analysis steps: Reference gene primer amplification gave nucleated cell count estimates. Measured with immunoSEQ multiplex PCR; TCRdb has only the in-frame clones, and not every one. V and J calls and clone size follow that table, whereas D and trimming were derived from the DNA. Of roughly 120,000 clones in the sample, roughly 80% were seen once. The CDR3 extends over 16 amino acids. From germline, CDR1 is SGDLS and CDR2 YYNGEE. The trim removed 3 bases at V and 10 bases at J, leaving 16 bases unmatched. This clone has more than one count but fewer than ten. The V gene is TRBV9, the J gene TRBJ2-1; 7 bases fit TRBD2. The sequence was obtained from a human donor in a cohort sampled during active or convalescent COVID-19. Input material: peripheral blood. The CDR3 sequence is CASSGGDYLGMREQFF. The CDR3 DNA reads TGTGCCAGCAGCGGAGGGGACTACCTCGGCATGCGGGAGCAGTTCTTC.